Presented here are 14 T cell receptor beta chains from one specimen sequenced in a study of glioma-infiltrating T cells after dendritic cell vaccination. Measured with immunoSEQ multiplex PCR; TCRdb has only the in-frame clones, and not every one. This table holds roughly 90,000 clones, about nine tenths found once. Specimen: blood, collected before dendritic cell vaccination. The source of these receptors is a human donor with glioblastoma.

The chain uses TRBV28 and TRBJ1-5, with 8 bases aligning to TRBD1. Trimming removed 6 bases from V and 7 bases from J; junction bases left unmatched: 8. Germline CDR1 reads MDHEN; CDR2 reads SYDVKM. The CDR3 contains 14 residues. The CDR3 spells CASRGAGGGQPQHF. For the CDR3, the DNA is TGTGCCAGCAGGGGGGCAGGGGGCGGGCAGCCCCAGCATTTT.

This chain's CDR3 is CASSEPRQGNTGELFF. CDR3 DNA: TGTGCCAGCAGTGAGCCGAGACAGGGCAACACCGGGGAGCTGTTTTTT. The chain employs TRBV25-1 and TRBJ2-2, with 7 bases fitting TRBD1. The ends lost 3 bases at V and 2 bases at J; junction bases unmatched: 6. CDR1 is MGHDK, CDR2 SYGVNS, per germline. This CDR3 region has 16 residues.

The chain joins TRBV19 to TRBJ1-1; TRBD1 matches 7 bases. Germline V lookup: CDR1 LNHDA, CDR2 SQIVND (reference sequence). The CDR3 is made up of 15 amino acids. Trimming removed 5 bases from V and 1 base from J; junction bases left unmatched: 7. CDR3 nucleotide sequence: TGTGCCAGTAGTTTAACCGGGACAGAGAACACTGAAGCTTTCTTT. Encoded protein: CASSLTGTENTEAFF.

CDR3 loop: CASKDFSGANVLTF. The CDR3 DNA follows: TGTGCCAGTAAGGACTTCTCTGGGGCCAACGTCCTGACTTTC. This chain links TRBV19 with TRBJ2-6; TRBD2 might be the D (5 bases). V gave up 7 bases and J gave up 0 bases, with 7 bases separating them. The length of the CDR3 is 14 residues. CDR1 and CDR2 (germline): LNHDA, SQIVND (reference sequence). Complete variable domain (other parts from reference TRBV19 and TRBJ2-6): DGGITQSPKYLFRKEGQNVTLSCEQNLNHDAMYWYRQDPGQGLRLIYYSQIVNDFQKGDIAEGYSVSREKKESFPLTVTSAQKNPTAFYLCASKDFSGANVLTFGAGSRLTVL.

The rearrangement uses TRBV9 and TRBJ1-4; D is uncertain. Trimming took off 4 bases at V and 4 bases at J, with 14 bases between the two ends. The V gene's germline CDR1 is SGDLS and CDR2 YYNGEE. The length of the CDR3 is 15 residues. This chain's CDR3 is CASSPGEGVNEKLFF. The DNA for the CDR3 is TGTGCCAGCAGCCCCGGGGAAGGTGTTAATGAAAAACTGTTTTTT.

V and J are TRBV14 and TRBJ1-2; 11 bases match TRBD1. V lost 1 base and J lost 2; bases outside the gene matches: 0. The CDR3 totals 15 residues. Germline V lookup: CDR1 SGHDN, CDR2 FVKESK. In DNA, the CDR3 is TGTGCCAGCAGCCAAGGGGACAGGGGGAACTATGGCTACACCTTC. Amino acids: CASSQGDRGNYGYTF.

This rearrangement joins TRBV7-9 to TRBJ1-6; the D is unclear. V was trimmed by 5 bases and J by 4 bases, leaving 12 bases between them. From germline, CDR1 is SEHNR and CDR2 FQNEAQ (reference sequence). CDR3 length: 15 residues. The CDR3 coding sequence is TGTGCCAGCAGCCGGGGTCCAACTTATAATTCACCCCTCCACTTT. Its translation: CASSRGPTYNSPLHF.

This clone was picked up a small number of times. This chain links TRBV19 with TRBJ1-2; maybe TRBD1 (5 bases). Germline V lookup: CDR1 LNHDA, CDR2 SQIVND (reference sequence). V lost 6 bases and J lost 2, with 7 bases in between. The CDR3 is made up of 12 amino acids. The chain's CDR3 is CASSSGNYGYTF. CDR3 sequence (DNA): TGTGCCAGTAGCTCAGGGAACTATGGCTACACCTTC.

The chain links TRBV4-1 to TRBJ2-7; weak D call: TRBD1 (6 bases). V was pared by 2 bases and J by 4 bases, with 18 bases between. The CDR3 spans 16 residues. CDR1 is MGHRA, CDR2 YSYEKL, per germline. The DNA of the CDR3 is TGCGCCAGCAGCCAAAGTTGGGGGCCAAAAAATTACGAGCAGTACTTC. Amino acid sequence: CASSQSWGPKNYEQYF.

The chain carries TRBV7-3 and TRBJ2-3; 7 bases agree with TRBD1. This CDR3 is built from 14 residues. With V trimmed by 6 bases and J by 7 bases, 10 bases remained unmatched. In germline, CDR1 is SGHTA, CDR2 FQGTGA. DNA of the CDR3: TGTGCCAGCAGACTCTCGGGACAGTCCAATACGCAGTATTTT. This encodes CASRLSGQSNTQYF.

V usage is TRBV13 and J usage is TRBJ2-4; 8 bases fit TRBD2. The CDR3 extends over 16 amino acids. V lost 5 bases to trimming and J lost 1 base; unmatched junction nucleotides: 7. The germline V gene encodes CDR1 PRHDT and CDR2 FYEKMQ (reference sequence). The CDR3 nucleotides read TGTGCCAGCAGCAACGGCGGGGGGCGGGCCAAAAACATTCAGTACTTC. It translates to CASSNGGGRAKNIQYF.

The CDR3 region is CASSDRESYEGYF. CDR3 bases: TGTGCCAGCTCCGACAGGGAGTCCTACGAGGGTTACTTC. This chain connects TRBV11-1 to TRBJ2-7; 7 bases are shared with TRBD1. The germline gives CDR1 SGHAT, CDR2 FQDESV (reference sequence). Unmatched junction bases numbered 17, after V lost 8 bases and J lost 13 bases. The CDR3 covers 13 residues.

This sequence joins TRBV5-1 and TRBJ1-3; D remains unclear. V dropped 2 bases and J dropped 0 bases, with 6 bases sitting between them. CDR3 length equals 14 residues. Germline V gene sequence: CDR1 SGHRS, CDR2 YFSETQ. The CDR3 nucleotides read TGCGCCAGCAGCTTACAGAGCTCTGGAAACACCATATATTTT. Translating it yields CASSLQSSGNTIYF.

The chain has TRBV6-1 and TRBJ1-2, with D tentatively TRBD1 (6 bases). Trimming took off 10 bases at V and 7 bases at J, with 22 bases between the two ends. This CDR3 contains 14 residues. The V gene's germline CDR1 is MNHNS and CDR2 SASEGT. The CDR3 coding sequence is TGTGCCACCACAAGCTTATCAGGGGCAGGTGGCTACACCTTC. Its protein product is CATTSLSGAGGYTF.